The source of this T cell receptor (beta chain) is a study of CD8 T cells in ankylosing spondylitis. Study findings and constraints: Seemingly distinctive of ankylosing spondylitis blood was a TCR beta motif formed by eight highly homologous variants.

This clonotype was seen many times. Its cognate antigen is unknown. Between the trimmed V and J ends, which lost 6 bases and 0 bases, there was a span of 8 bases. This CDR3 comprises 14 residues. TCRdb called the 5' RACE reads again in MiXCR, with one record for every CDR3 protein. The sample gives 200,000 or so distinct CDR3 sequences, 13% of which show up once; about 11% is in the top ten. This clonotype was obtained from a female donor with ankylosing spondylitis or in good health (not recorded which). Material for sequencing was blood, either unsorted or a sorted T cell fraction (not recorded which). This sequence joins TRBV12-3 or TRBV12-4 and TRBJ1-4, with unresolved D. CDR3 DNA sequence: TGTGCCAGCAGAGCCCCAGCAACTAATGAAAAACTGTTTTTT. Its translation is CASRAPATNEKLFF.